The 20 T cell receptor beta chains in this list originate from one sample, sequenced in a study of cytomegalovirus exposure and HLA in healthy donors. The PCR was carried out with 60 Vbeta primers and 13 Jbeta primers. Assay used: immunoSEQ multiplex PCR; TCRdb lists only in-frame clones, some missing. The profile shows 180,000 or so clones, over 70% of them singletons. The sequenced sample was PBMCs. These receptors were taken from an older woman in good health and CMV-seropositive.

In this sample, this clone turned up once. V usage is TRBV18 and J usage is TRBJ2-1; TRBD2 aligns across 13 bases. Trimming cost V 4 bases and J 7 bases; bases outside gene matches: 16. Germline V gene sequence: CDR1 KGHSH, CDR2 LQKENI. The CDR3 consists of 19 residues. The CDR3 here is CASSLFNNPGLAGRNEQFF. CDR3 bases: TGTGCCAGCTCACTGTTTAACAATCCGGGACTAGCGGGGAGGAATGAGCAGTTCTTC.

Here the CDR3 DNA reads TGTGCCATCAGTCCCCAGACAGGCAGCTATGGCTACACCTTC. Its protein product is CAISPQTGSYGYTF. The chain uses TRBV10-3 and TRBJ1-2, with TRBD1 as a possible D gene (6 bases). The ends were cut back, 5 bases at V and 4 bases at J, with 14 bases in the middle. The germline CDR1 and CDR2 sequences are ENHRY and SYGVKD. The CDR3 has 14 amino acids.

This chain connects TRBV11-2 to TRBJ1-4; D unclear. The V end was cut by 1 base, the J end by 7 bases, with 13 bases between. Per germline, CDR1 SGHAT and CDR2 FQNNGV. There are 15 residues in the CDR3. The CDR3 loop is CASSLVLSGTEKLFF. CDR3 DNA: TGTGCCAGCAGCTTAGTGTTATCAGGCACTGAAAAACTGTTTTTT.

This clone has only a few counts. The rearrangement links TRBV7-9 to TRBJ1-4; TRBD1 might be the D (6 bases). This CDR3 contains 15 residues. Germline CDR1 and CDR2: SEHNR and FQNEAQ (reference sequence). The V gene lost 0 bases and the J gene lost 3 bases, with 8 bases spanning the gap. CDR3 sequence (DNA): TGTGCCAGCAGCTTAGCTGAGGGGGCTAATGAAAAACTGTTTTTT. Protein product: CASSLAEGANEKLFF.

The chain recombines TRBV18 with TRBJ1-5, with unresolved D. This CDR3 has 14 residues. Trimming removed 5 bases at V and 0 bases at J, with 8 bases between. Germline V CDR1 and CDR2: KGHSH, LQKENI. In DNA, the CDR3 is TGTGCCAGCTCAACTCAGGTTAGCAATCAGCCCCAGCATTTT. Its protein is CASSTQVSNQPQHF.

This chain uses TRBV5-4 with TRBJ1-1; unclear D gene. CDR1 and CDR2 from the germline V gene are SGHNT and YYREEE (reference sequence). The CDR3 runs 14 residues. Trimming pared 3 bases from V and 5 bases from J, leaving 14 bases between. In DNA, the CDR3 is TGTGCCAGCAGCTCCCCGGGCGGAGGGACTGAAGCTTTCTTT. Translating it yields CASSSPGGGTEAFF.

The chain employs TRBV29-1 and TRBJ1-1; TRBD1 aligns across 8 bases. Germline CDR1 SQVTM, CDR2 ANQGSEA. The length of the CDR3 is 15 residues. The J segment lost 1 base and the V segment lost 1 base, leaving 5 bases of the junction unmatched. The CDR3 is CSVEARDRRNTEAFF. CDR3 in DNA: TGCAGCGTTGAAGCCCGGGACAGGAGGAACACTGAAGCTTTCTTT.

V is TRBV6-5 and J is TRBJ1-1; D ambiguous. The CDR3 runs to 16 residues. Germline CDR1 is MNHEY and CDR2 is SVGAGI. Trimming left V 2 bases short and J 0 bases short, with 13 bases between. The CDR3, as DNA: TGTGCCAGCAGTTACAGGTCAGGATCCATGAACACTGAAGCTTTCTTT. It yields the protein CASSYRSGSMNTEAFF.

V usage is TRBV21-1 and J usage is TRBJ1-1; no DNA check was done on the table's D call, TRBD1. TRBV21-1 is classified as a pseudogene. The CDR3 runs to 14 residues. CDR3 sequence reads: CASRRDREGTEAFF. CDR3 in DNA: TGTGCCAGCCGACGCGACAGGGAAGGGACTGAAGCTTTCTTT.

This chain uses TRBV18 with TRBJ1-2; D call uncertain. This CDR3 is 16 amino acids long. The germline V and J ends were trimmed by 3 bases and 4 bases, with 18 bases remaining between them. CDR1 is KGHSH and CDR2 is LQKENI in the germline V gene. CDR3 in DNA: TGTGCCAGCTCACCGACTCGGGGAGACCTAGCCTATGGCTACACCTTC. Translation: CASSPTRGDLAYGYTF.

The CDR3 region is CASSFTQTSEAEQFF. CDR3 in DNA: TGCGCCAGCAGCTTTACCCAGACTAGCGAGGCTGAGCAGTTCTTC. The chain links TRBV5-1 to TRBJ2-1; 8 nucleotides line up with TRBD2. CDR3 length: 15 residues. CDR1 and CDR2 (germline): SGHRS, YFSETQ. Unmatched junction bases numbered 10, after V lost 2 bases and J lost 9 bases.

The CDR3 DNA follows: TGTGCCAGCAGGCGAGTTTCCACAGATACGCAGTATTTT. Translated, it gives CASRRVSTDTQYF. This chain links TRBV6-1 with TRBJ2-3; D is unresolved. Trimming pared 6 bases from V and 2 bases from J, leaving 9 bases between. The germline CDR1 and CDR2 sequences are MNHNS and SASEGT. The CDR3 loop spans 13 amino acids.

The J gene is TRBJ2-7, the V gene TRBV27; 8 nucleotides line up with TRBD2. The CDR3 length is 15 residues. Losses at the gene ends were 1 base for V and 2 bases for J; bases not matched to a gene: 4. CDR1 MNHEY and CDR2 SMNVEV come from the germline V gene (reference sequence). The CDR3 nucleotides read TGTGCCAGCAGTTTATACAGCGGGAGCACCTACGAGCAGTACTTC. Its translation is CASSLYSGSTYEQYF.

The table lists this clone with a few counts. V usage is TRBV4-3 and J usage is TRBJ1-1, with D unclear. Trimming shortened V by 1 base and J by 6 bases, and 6 bases separated the two germline ends. This CDR3 contains 12 residues. Germline CDR1 reads LGHNA; CDR2 reads YSLEER. CDR3 in DNA: TGCGCCAGCAGCCAAGGGGCGTCTGAAGCTTTCTTT. Translated, it gives CASSQGASEAFF.

Points on this clone: One end of the junction is discordant with germline, which a read error may explain. Distinct nucleotide sequences in the sample also encode this CDR3. This rearrangement joins TRBV18 to TRBJ1-5, with TRBD1 identical over 8 bases. Per germline, CDR1 KGHSH and CDR2 LQKENI. This CDR3 has 14 residues. CDR3 DNA: TGCGCCAGCTCACCACAGGGGGGGAATCAGCCCCAGCATTTT. This encodes CASSPQGGNQPQHF. Full variable domain (remainder filled in from reference TRBV18 and TRBJ1-5): NAGVMQNPRHLVRRRGQEARLRCSPMKGHSHVYWYRQLPEEGLKFMVYLQKENIIDESGMPKERFSAEFPKEGPSILRIQQVVRGDSAAYFCASSPQGGNQPQHFGDGTRLSIL.

The chain uses TRBV15 and TRBJ2-7, with D perhaps matching TRBD2 (5 bases). The CDR3 length is 13 residues. Trimming removed 1 base at V and 7 bases at J, with 11 bases between. Germline CDR1 LNHNV, CDR2 YYDKDF (reference sequence). In nucleotides, the CDR3 is TGTGCCACCAGCAGAGGGACTGGAAAAGAGCAGTACTTC. Its translation: CATSRGTGKEQYF.

This chain uses TRBV7-2 with TRBJ2-7; 9 nucleotides match TRBD1. The trim removed 5 bases at V and 5 bases at J, leaving 10 bases unmatched. The CDR3 length is 15 residues. CDR1 SGHTA and CDR2 FQGNSA come from the germline V gene. Written as DNA, the CDR3 is TGTGCCAGCAGCCCAGTCGGACAGGGGCCCGACGAGCAGTACTTC. This encodes CASSPVGQGPDEQYF.

The CDR3 sequence: CASSLMSQGSNSPLHF. As DNA, the CDR3 is TGTGCCAGCAGTTTAATGTCGCAGGGTAGTAATTCACCCCTCCACTTT. V is TRBV27 and J is TRBJ1-6, with D possibly matching TRBD1 (5 bases). This CDR3 comprises 16 residues. Trimming left V 2 bases short and J 6 bases short, with 14 bases between. CDR1 and CDR2 from the germline V gene are MNHEY and SMNVEV (reference sequence).

As regards this clone: Other nucleotide sequences in the sample specify the same CDR3. This chain connects TRBV4-2 to TRBJ1-2; tentative D call: TRBD1 (6 bases). The CDR3 sequence is 15 residues long. Germline V lookup: CDR1 LGHNA, CDR2 YNFKEQ. V shed 1 base and J shed 6 bases, with 15 bases lying between them. CDR3: CASSQGVGQSHGYTF. The CDR3 DNA is TGTGCCAGCAGCCAAGGGGTAGGACAGTCCCATGGCTACACCTTC.

The chain links TRBV7-9 to TRBJ2-7, with TRBD1 matching 10 bases. The trim removed 3 bases at V and 0 bases at J, leaving 2 bases unmatched. The CDR3 extends over 15 amino acids. Germline-derived CDR1 and CDR2 are SEHNR and FQNEAQ (reference sequence). The DNA of the CDR3 is TGTGCCAGCAGCTTTGGACAGGGGGTCTCCTACGAGCAGTACTTC. This codes for CASSFGQGVSYEQYF.